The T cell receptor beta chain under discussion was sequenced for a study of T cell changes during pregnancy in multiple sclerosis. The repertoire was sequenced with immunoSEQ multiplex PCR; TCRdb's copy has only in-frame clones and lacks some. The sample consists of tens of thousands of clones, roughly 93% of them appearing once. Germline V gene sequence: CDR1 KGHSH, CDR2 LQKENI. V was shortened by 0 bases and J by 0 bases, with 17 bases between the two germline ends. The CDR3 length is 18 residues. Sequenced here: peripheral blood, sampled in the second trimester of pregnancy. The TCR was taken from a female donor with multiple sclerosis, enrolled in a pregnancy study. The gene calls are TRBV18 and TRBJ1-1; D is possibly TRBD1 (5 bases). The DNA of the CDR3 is TGTGCCAGCTCACCACCGGCAGGGCTGATTACGTTGAACACTGAAGCTTTCTTT. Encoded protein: CASSPPAGLITLNTEAFF. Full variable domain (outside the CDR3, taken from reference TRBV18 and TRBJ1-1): NAGVMQNPRHLVRRRGQEARLRCSPMKGHSHVYWYRQLPEEGLKFMVYLQKENIIDESGMPKERFSAEFPKEGPSILRIQQVVRGDSAAYFCASSPPAGLITLNTEAFFGQGTRLTVV.